The 18 T cell receptor beta chains below were found in one sample sequenced in a study of T cell responses to AZD1222 COVID-19 vaccine. Assay: immunoSEQ multiplex PCR; the TCRdb copy retains only in-frame clones and omits some. The data hold approximately 180,000 clones, with 70% to 90% observed a single time. Source: peripheral blood, taken on day 0 of AZD1222 vaccination. These receptors all come from an adult in good health.

The chain has TRBV10-3 and TRBJ2-7; D unresolved. V gave up 3 bases and J gave up 6 bases, with 6 bases separating them. The germline gives CDR1 ENHRY, CDR2 SYGVKD. This CDR3 region has 11 residues. The CDR3 protein is CAISESAEQYF. The CDR3 nucleotides read TGTGCCATCAGTGAATCGGCCGAGCAGTACTTC.

This chain connects TRBV5-1 to TRBJ2-5; TRBD1 aligns across 8 bases. The CDR3 sequence is 13 residues long. Germline V CDR1 and CDR2: SGHRS, YFSETQ. Unmatched junction bases numbered 5, after V lost 5 bases and J lost 5 bases. Here the CDR3 DNA reads TGCGCCAGCAGGGGGGACAGGCGCGAGACCCAGTACTTC. Residues: CASRGDRRETQYF. Variable domain in full (rest from reference TRBV5-1 and TRBJ2-5): KAGVTQTPRYLIKTRGQQVTLSCSPISGHRSVSWYQQTPGQGLQFLFEYFSETQRNKGNFPGRFSGRQFSNSRSEMNVSTLELGDSALYLCASRGDRRETQYFGPGTRLLVL.

CDR3 protein: CASSFSGAGANVLTF. The CDR3 DNA sequence: TGTGCCAGCAGCTTTTCGGGGGCTGGGGCCAACGTCCTGACTTTC. This chain joins TRBV7-9 and TRBJ2-6; D is possibly TRBD2 (6 bases). This CDR3 comprises 15 residues. The ends were cut back, 3 bases at V and 2 bases at J, with 8 bases in the middle. The germline V gene encodes CDR1 SEHNR and CDR2 FQNEAQ (reference sequence).

The chain recombines TRBV11-2 with TRBJ1-2, with D maybe TRBD1 (6 bases). This CDR3 comprises 15 residues. CDR1 and CDR2 from the germline V gene are SGHAT and FQNNGV. The V end was cut by 2 bases, the J end by 0 bases, with 10 bases between. The CDR3 loop is CASSLIPGANYGYTF. In DNA form, the CDR3 reads TGTGCCAGCAGCTTAATCCCAGGGGCTAACTATGGCTACACCTTC.

This chain uses TRBV27 with TRBJ1-2; perhaps TRBD1 as D (6 bases). The V gene's germline CDR1 is MNHEY and CDR2 SMNVEV (reference sequence). The CDR3 contains 13 residues. The V end was cut by 5 bases, the J end by 4 bases, with 11 bases between. The CDR3 sequence: CASSPRGGYGYTF. The CDR3 DNA is TGTGCCAGCAGTCCCAGGGGCGGCTATGGCTACACCTTC.

CDR3 in amino acids: CASSLLGALEGTIYF. CDR3 DNA: TGTGCCAGCAGCTTACTGGGGGCCCTTGAGGGGACCATATATTTT. V and J are TRBV9 and TRBJ1-3; maybe TRBD1 (6 bases). The germline gives CDR1 SGDLS, CDR2 YYNGEE. The CDR3 sequence is 15 residues long. Trimming removed 4 bases from V and 10 bases from J, with 21 bases in between.

The genes are TRBV7-3 and TRBJ2-1, with 9 nucleotides matching TRBD2. This CDR3 region has 15 residues. Unmatched junction bases numbered 5, after V lost 1 base and J lost 7 bases. The germline V gene has CDR1 SGHTA and CDR2 FQGTGA. CDR3: CASSLSGGARNEQFF. In nucleotides, the CDR3 is TGTGCCAGCAGCTTAAGCGGGGGGGCTAGGAATGAGCAGTTCTTC. Variable domain in full (rest from reference TRBV7-3 and TRBJ2-1): GAGVSQTPSNKVTEKGKYVELRCDPISGHTALYWYRQSLGQGPEFLIYFQGTGAADDSGLPNDRFFAVRPEGSVSTLKIQRTERGDSAVYLCASSLSGGARNEQFFGPGTRLTVL.

The chain joins TRBV5-6 to TRBJ1-2; perhaps TRBD1 as D (5 bases). From germline, CDR1 is SGHDT and CDR2 YYEEEE. The CDR3 spans 17 residues. The V and J ends lost 5 bases and 5 bases respectively, with 25 bases between them. The DNA for the CDR3 is TGTGCCAGCAGAATGGAGGGAAAACGTAGGGGTGGGTATGGCTACACCTTC. Protein: CASRMEGKRRGGYGYTF. Using reference TRBV5-6 and TRBJ1-2 for the parts outside the CDR3, the full variable domain is DAGVTQSPTHLIKTRGQQVTLRCSPKSGHDTVSWYQQALGQGPQFIFQYYEEEERQRGNFPDRFSGHQFPNYSSELNVNALLLGDSALYLCASRMEGKRRGGYGYTFGSGTRLTVV.

This clone turned up a few times. The CDR3 DNA reads as TGTGCCTGTGAACAGGGGGCCCGCGAAAAACTGTTTTTT. Its protein is CACEQGAREKLFF. This rearrangement joins TRBV30 to TRBJ1-4, with TRBD1 matching 9 bases. Germline CDR1 GTSNPN, CDR2 SVGIG (reference sequence). Trimming removed 6 bases from V and 8 bases from J; junction bases left unmatched: 7. The CDR3 covers 13 residues.

This sequence joins TRBV7-3 and TRBJ2-1; 15 bases align to TRBD2. Germline V lookup: CDR1 SGHTA, CDR2 FQGTGA. The CDR3 runs to 17 residues. Trimming cost V 4 bases and J 9 bases; bases outside gene matches: 10. The CDR3 here is CASSSQGLAGGQREQFF. The CDR3 DNA sequence: TGTGCCAGCAGCTCGCAAGGACTAGCGGGGGGGCAGCGTGAGCAGTTCTTC.

The chain combines TRBV7-6 with TRBJ1-3, with D uncertain. The CDR3 is made up of 16 amino acids. Germline V gene data show CDR1 as SGHVS and CDR2 as FNYEAQ. V shed 3 bases and J shed 1 base, with 13 bases lying between them. CDR3 coding DNA: TGTGCCAGCAGCTTTGGACCGTCGGGGTCTGGAAACACCATATATTTT. Translating gives CASSFGPSGSGNTIYF.

J is TRBJ1-1 and V is TRBV14; D is ambiguous. Trimming stripped 4 bases from V and 6 bases from J, with 9 bases between. This CDR3 contains 12 residues. Germline V gives CDR1 SGHDN, CDR2 FVKESK. This CDR3 is CASSRLRSEAFF. The CDR3 DNA is TGTGCCAGCAGCCGGCTTAGGTCTGAAGCTTTCTTT.

The chain carries TRBV4-1 and TRBJ2-3; 13 positions match TRBD2. The germline CDR1 and CDR2 sequences are MGHRA and YSYEKL. This CDR3 comprises 19 residues. The junction had 11 bases not matched to a gene; V was cut back by 0 bases and J by 5 bases. CDR3 sequence: CASSQDYQLAGGRGDTQYF. In DNA form, the CDR3 reads TGCGCCAGCAGCCAAGATTACCAACTAGCGGGGGGGCGGGGAGATACGCAGTATTTT.

This clone was detected once. The chain joins TRBV4-3 to TRBJ1-1; 9 nucleotides line up with TRBD1. Looked up from germline, CDR1 is LGHNA and CDR2 is YSLEER. After removal of 1 base from V and 2 bases from J, the junction contained 2 bases not matched to a gene. The CDR3 spans 15 residues. Here the CDR3 reads CASSQVTGGNTEAFF. CDR3 bases: TGCGCCAGCAGCCAAGTGACAGGGGGAAACACTGAAGCTTTCTTT.

This chain links TRBV3-1 (or the pseudogene TRBV3-2) with TRBJ1-1; D might be TRBD1 (6 bases). The CDR3 consists of 15 residues. The ends were cut back, 0 bases at V and 1 base at J, with 9 bases in the middle. CDR1 LGHDT and CDR2 YNNKEL come from the germline V gene (reference sequence). Written as DNA, the CDR3 is TGTGCCAGCAGCCAAGAAACCAGGGGGAACACTGAAGCTTTCTTT. Amino acid sequence: CASSQETRGNTEAFF.

The chain employs TRBV20-1 and TRBJ1-5; D is unclear. Trimming removed 3 bases at V and 3 bases at J, with 9 bases between. The CDR3 runs 13 residues. Germline V gives CDR1 DFQATT, CDR2 SNEGSKA (reference sequence). CDR3 coding DNA: TGCAGTGCTAGTGGAAAGGCCAATCAGCCCCAGCATTTT. Its translation: CSASGKANQPQHF.

The chain recombines TRBV4-3 with TRBJ2-4, with D possibly being TRBD1 (5 bases). The germline CDR1 and CDR2 sequences are LGHNA and YSLEER. V gave up 1 base and J gave up 3 bases, with 10 bases separating them. The CDR3 is 15 amino acids. CDR3 nucleotide sequence: TGCGCCAGCAGCCAAGCCAGGGATGGCAAAAACATTCAGTACTTC. Translation: CASSQARDGKNIQYF.

The chain joins TRBV2 to TRBJ2-2; 7 bases are a match to TRBD1. V trimming: 6 bases; J trimming: 1 base; junction bases outside the gene matches: 2. The V gene's germline CDR1 is SNHLY and CDR2 FYNNEI. This CDR3 contains 14 residues. Here the CDR3 DNA reads TGTGCCAGCAGGGACAGGATGAACACCGGGGAGCTGTTTTTT. As protein: CASRDRMNTGELFF.